The 19 T cell receptor beta chains in this list originate from one sample, sequenced in a study of shared T cell receptors in the human thymus. The protocol was immunoSEQ multiplex PCR, while the TCRdb copy is restricted to in-frame clones and leaves out a portion. Among hundreds of thousands of clones, around 87% were seen once, and the ten largest hold 0.0094%. The same sample was also studied in work on human thymus T cells.

Sequencing input: thymocytes. The receptors were gathered from a boy younger than two with a congenital heart defect.

The V call is TRBV5-8, the J call TRBJ1-2, with D possibly matching TRBD1 (5 bases). The V and J ends lost 3 bases and 8 bases respectively, with 20 bases between them. The germline V gene encodes CDR1 SGHTS and CDR2 YDEGEE. CDR3 length equals 15 residues. The CDR3 region is CASSWRQTVVRGYTF. CDR3 sequence (DNA): TGTGCCAGCAGCTGGAGACAGACGGTTGTGCGGGGCTACACCTTC.

The chain uses TRBV7-2 and TRBJ2-7, with 7 bases identical to TRBD2. This CDR3 region has 15 residues. CDR1 is SGHTA, CDR2 FQGNSA, per germline. V lost 11 bases to trimming and J lost 0 bases; unmatched junction nucleotides: 13. The CDR3 DNA sequence: TGTGCCTGCGTTTGCAGGAGCGGGGACTCCTACGAGCAGTACTTC. Translated, it gives CACVCRSGDSYEQYF.

The V and J genes are TRBV5-4 and TRBJ2-7; D perhaps matches TRBD2 (6 bases). The CDR3 totals 13 residues. Germline CDR1 reads SGHNT; CDR2 reads YYREEE (reference sequence). V lost 0 bases to trimming and J lost 6 bases, with 10 bases between them. The CDR3 protein is CASSLGLVSEQYF. CDR3 nucleotide sequence: TGTGCCAGCAGCTTGGGACTAGTCTCCGAGCAGTACTTC.

The CDR3 DNA reads TGTGCCAGCGGCTCCCCCCCGCTTCAGGGGAACGAGCAGTACTTC. Translated, it gives CASGSPPLQGNEQYF. The chain couples TRBV28 to TRBJ2-7; tentative D call: TRBD1 (6 bases). Germline V gene lookup returns CDR1 MDHEN and CDR2 SYDVKM. Trimming cost V 8 bases and J 5 bases, with 22 bases left between them. This CDR3 has 15 amino acids. The entire variable domain, with the rest obtained from reference TRBV28 and TRBJ2-7, is as follows: DVKVTQSSRYLVKRTGEKVFLECVQDMDHENMFWYRQDPGLGLRLIYFSYDVKMKEKGDIPEGYSVSREKKERFSLILESASTNQTSMYLCASGSPPLQGNEQYFGPGTRLTVT.

This sequence joins TRBV30 and TRBJ1-6, with D possibly matching TRBD1 (6 bases). The CDR3 loop spans 13 amino acids. The V gene's germline CDR1 is GTSNPN and CDR2 SVGIG (reference sequence). Trimming stripped 1 base from V and 9 bases from J, with 10 bases between. CDR3 DNA: TGTGCCTGGAGTGAGGACAGCCGTTCACCCCTCCACTTT. It is translated as CAWSEDSRSPLHF.

This clone was seen only once. The DNA of the CDR3 is TGTGCCAGCAGCGTTAGCGGGAGGAGCTACAATGAGCAGTTCTTC. Residues: CASSVSGRSYNEQFF. The chain has TRBV9 and TRBJ2-1; TRBD2 agrees at 10 bases. Germline loops: CDR1 SGDLS, CDR2 YYNGEE. The CDR3 is made up of 15 amino acids. V lost 2 bases and J lost 3; bases outside the gene matches: 2.

This chain uses TRBV4-3 with TRBJ2-7, with 7 bases fitting TRBD1. Unmatched junction bases numbered 9, after V lost 2 bases and J lost 2 bases. Germline CDR1 reads LGHNA; CDR2 reads YSLEER. This CDR3 region has 16 residues. In DNA form, the CDR3 reads TGCGCCAGCAGCCAAACAGCCCGGACAGGACCCTACGAGCAGTACTTC. It codes for CASSQTARTGPYEQYF.

V is TRBV7-6 and J is TRBJ2-3; D unclear. The CDR3 has 14 residues. Trimming shortened V by 1 base and J by 3 bases, and 8 bases separated the two germline ends. Looked up from germline, CDR1 is SGHVS and CDR2 is FNYEAQ. In DNA, the CDR3 is TGTGCCAGCAGCTTAGGGCTGGTAACAGATACGCAGTATTTT. Translating gives CASSLGLVTDTQYF.

The table lists this clone with a few counts. The chain carries TRBV5-4 and TRBJ1-6, with 7 bases fitting TRBD1. The CDR3 is made up of 17 amino acids. The V segment lost 4 bases and the J segment 8 bases; nucleotides outside the gene matches: 15. The germline gives CDR1 SGHNT, CDR2 YYREEE (reference sequence). This CDR3 reads CASSEDSQRGRDSPLHF. CDR3 in DNA: TGTGCCAGCAGCGAGGACTCCCAAAGGGGGCGCGATTCACCCCTCCACTTT.

This chain joins TRBV5-1 and TRBJ1-1; tentatively, D is TRBD1 (6 bases). The CDR3 has 14 amino acids. Germline CDR1 is SGHRS and CDR2 is YFSETQ. V was shortened by 4 bases and J by 1 base, with 11 bases between the two germline ends. The CDR3 DNA follows: TGCGCCAGCAGCCACCAGGGGAGGAACACTGAAGCTTTCTTT. Its translation is CASSHQGRNTEAFF. Full variable domain (missing parts from reference TRBV5-1 and TRBJ1-1): KAGVTQTPRYLIKTRGQQVTLSCSPISGHRSVSWYQQTPGQGLQFLFEYFSETQRNKGNFPGRFSGRQFSNSRSEMNVSTLELGDSALYLCASSHQGRNTEAFFGQGTRLTVV.

This chain connects TRBV5-6 to TRBJ2-1, with D perhaps TRBD2 (6 bases). This CDR3 comprises 14 residues. The germline V gene encodes CDR1 SGHDT and CDR2 YYEEEE. V was trimmed by 4 bases and J by 7 bases, leaving 15 bases between them. Here the CDR3 DNA reads TGTGCCAGCAGCCCCCTAGCGAATTCTAATGAGCAGTTCTTC. Translated, it gives CASSPLANSNEQFF.

The rearrangement joins TRBV27 to TRBJ2-1; 14 nucleotides agree with TRBD2. V shed 4 bases, J shed 2 bases, and the junction held 10 bases outside the gene matches. The V gene's germline CDR1 is MNHEY and CDR2 SMNVEV (reference sequence). The CDR3 sequence is 19 residues long. CDR3 DNA: TGTGCCAGCAGTTCTTCCCGACTAGCGGGAGGGAGGCCCTACAATGAGCAGTTCTTC. Protein: CASSSSRLAGGRPYNEQFF.

The rearrangement joins TRBV6-5 to TRBJ2-3, with D tentatively TRBD1 (6 bases). This CDR3 comprises 14 residues. V was shortened by 0 bases and J by 4 bases, with 8 bases between the two germline ends. Germline V CDR1 and CDR2: MNHEY, SVGAGI. DNA for the CDR3: TGTGCCAGCAGTTACTCGCCAGGGGCAGATACGCAGTATTTT. Protein product: CASSYSPGADTQYF.

This sequence joins TRBV4-3 and TRBJ2-1; TRBD2 is a possible D gene (6 bases). The CDR3 runs to 16 residues. Germline CDR1 is LGHNA and CDR2 is YSLEER. Trimming stripped 0 bases from V and 3 bases from J, with 12 bases between. CDR3 DNA: TGCGCCAGCAGCCAAGATAATAGCGGACACTACAATGAGCAGTTCTTC. It translates to CASSQDNSGHYNEQFF.

This chain joins TRBV2 and TRBJ1-1; 7 nucleotides match TRBD1. The CDR3 contains 13 residues. Germline V gives CDR1 SNHLY, CDR2 FYNNEI. V lost 8 bases to trimming and J lost 1 base; unmatched junction nucleotides: 4. This CDR3 reads CASGQAPNTEAFF. The CDR3 nucleotides are TGTGCCAGCGGACAGGCTCCGAACACTGAAGCTTTCTTT.

The CDR3, as DNA: TGCGCCAGCAGCCAAGAGGGGCCGGGACAGGGAGAAACTAGCAATCAGCCCCAGCATTTT. Protein product: CASSQEGPGQGETSNQPQHF. The chain combines TRBV4-1 with TRBJ1-5, with 9 bases matching TRBD1. CDR3 size: 20 residues. The junction had 12 bases not matched to a gene; V was cut back by 0 bases and J by 0 bases. Germline lookup yields CDR1 MGHRA and CDR2 YSYEKL.

The chain employs TRBV5-1 and TRBJ1-1; 8 nucleotides agree with TRBD1. The CDR3 extends over 15 amino acids. The germline V gene encodes CDR1 SGHRS and CDR2 YFSETQ. V was pared by 3 bases and J by 4 bases, with 8 bases of the junction left unmatched. The CDR3 is CASSWGGTGATEAFF. The CDR3 region has the DNA TGCGCCAGCAGCTGGGGGGGGACAGGAGCCACTGAAGCTTTCTTT. Based on the CDR3 plus reference TRBV5-1 and TRBJ1-1, the full variable domain is KAGVTQTPRYLIKTRGQQVTLSCSPISGHRSVSWYQQTPGQGLQFLFEYFSETQRNKGNFPGRFSGRQFSNSRSEMNVSTLELGDSALYLCASSWGGTGATEAFFGQGTRLTVV.

The chain uses TRBV6-5 and TRBJ2-2; a weak D match, TRBD2 (5 bases). Germline V lookup: CDR1 MNHEY, CDR2 SVGAGI. V was cut by 8 bases and J by 3 bases, with 10 bases left in between. The CDR3 length is 13 residues. The DNA for the CDR3 is TGTGCCAGCTCACCGGGGTACACCGGGGAGCTGTTTTTT. This encodes CASSPGYTGELFF.

The chain employs TRBV19 and TRBJ1-6, with TRBD1 matching 8 bases. In germline, CDR1 is LNHDA, CDR2 SQIVND (reference sequence). The V and J ends lost 6 bases and 10 bases, in that order; junction bases with no gene match: 11. This CDR3 spans 15 amino acids. The CDR3 DNA is TGTGCCAGTAGCGGTCAGACAGGGGTCGACTCACCCCTCCACTTT. This translates into CASSGQTGVDSPLHF.